This is a list of T cell receptor beta chains from one sample in a study of technical replicates of blood from a handful of donors. The repertoire was sequenced with immunoSEQ multiplex PCR; TCRdb's copy has only in-frame clones and lacks some. The sample lists about 85,000 clones, roughly 94% seen once, with 0.25% in the top ten. Sequencing was performed on T cells isolated from PBMCs. These receptors all stem from a human donor in good health. CDR3s include the opening cysteine and the closing phenylalanine or tryptophan. Fields, in order: D gene, V gene, J gene, clone size, CDR3 protein. The D gene is left open where the match is weak. Clone size appears in some rows only: once, few, many, or a class for an expanded clone.

D gene: TRBD1; V gene: TRBV28; J gene: TRBJ2-7; clone size: .; CDR3 protein: CASSPSGQGLGEQYF
D gene: .; V gene: TRBV25-1; J gene: TRBJ2-2; clone size: .; CDR3 protein: CASSDSGGQRTGELFF
D gene: .; V gene: TRBV11-2; J gene: TRBJ1-2; clone size: .; CDR3 protein: CASSLNYGYTF
D gene: .; V gene: TRBV5-1; J gene: TRBJ2-5; clone size: .; CDR3 protein: CASSVRVRGETQYF
D gene: .; V gene: TRBV12-2; J gene: TRBJ2-3; clone size: .; CDR3 protein: CASRLGQGITDTQYF
D gene: .; V gene: TRBV18; J gene: TRBJ2-5; clone size: .; CDR3 protein: CASSPAGKETQYF
D gene: TRBD1; V gene: TRBV5-5; J gene: TRBJ2-7; clone size: .; CDR3 protein: CASSLSQLRDRGSYEQYF
D gene: TRBD1; V gene: TRBV28; J gene: TRBJ1-3; clone size: .; CDR3 protein: CASRQGAPGNTIYF
D gene: .; V gene: TRBV2; J gene: TRBJ1-1; clone size: .; CDR3 protein: CASTEEGRTEAFF
D gene: TRBD2; V gene: TRBV6-1; J gene: TRBJ2-1; clone size: .; CDR3 protein: CASTREGRYEQFF
D gene: TRBD2; V gene: TRBV6-1; J gene: TRBJ2-1; clone size: few; CDR3 protein: CASSGGTLAGYYGDEQFF
D gene: .; V gene: TRBV25-1; J gene: TRBJ1-3; clone size: .; CDR3 protein: CASSLAGTGNTIYF
D gene: .; V gene: TRBV5-1; J gene: TRBJ1-1; clone size: .; CDR3 protein: CASSLVAGGKVTEAFF
D gene: TRBD1; V gene: TRBV5-1; J gene: TRBJ1-6; clone size: .; CDR3 protein: CASKSGQESSYNSPLHF
D gene: .; V gene: TRBV7-6; J gene: TRBJ2-7; clone size: .; CDR3 protein: CASSSRGEEQYF
D gene: .; V gene: TRBV4-2; J gene: TRBJ2-7; clone size: .; CDR3 protein: CASSQGSSTYEQYF
D gene: .; V gene: TRBV2; J gene: TRBJ1-1; clone size: .; CDR3 protein: CASSKITQRATEAFF
D gene: .; V gene: TRBV13; J gene: TRBJ1-1; clone size: .; CDR3 protein: CASSSGEVSNTEAFF
D gene: TRBD2; V gene: TRBV4-1; J gene: TRBJ2-3; clone size: .; CDR3 protein: CASSQPQAGGPNTQYF
D gene: TRBD2; V gene: TRBV11-3; J gene: TRBJ2-7; clone size: .; CDR3 protein: CASSLDRGVSGNYEQYF